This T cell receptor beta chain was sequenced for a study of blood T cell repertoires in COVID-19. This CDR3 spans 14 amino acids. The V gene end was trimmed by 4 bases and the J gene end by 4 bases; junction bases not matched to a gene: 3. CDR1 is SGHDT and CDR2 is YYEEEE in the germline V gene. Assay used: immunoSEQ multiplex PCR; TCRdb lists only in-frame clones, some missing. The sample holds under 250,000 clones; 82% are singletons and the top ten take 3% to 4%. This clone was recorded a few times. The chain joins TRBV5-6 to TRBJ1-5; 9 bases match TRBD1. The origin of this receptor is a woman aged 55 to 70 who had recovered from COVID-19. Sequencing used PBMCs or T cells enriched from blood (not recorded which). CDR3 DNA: TGTGCCAGCAGCGCTGGGACAGGGAATCAGCCCCAGCATTTT. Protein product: CASSAGTGNQPQHF.